These 25 T cell receptor beta chains were all obtained from the same sample, sequenced in a study of blood T cell repertoires in COVID-19. The method was immunoSEQ multiplex PCR; TCRdb's version includes in-frame clones alone and lacks a portion of them. Among around 75,000 clones listed, 90% were seen once. Sequenced sample: peripheral blood. Source of these receptors: a human donor in a cohort sampled during active COVID-19.

The chain recombines TRBV5-1 with TRBJ1-2; perhaps TRBD1 as D (5 bases). There are 13 residues in the CDR3. V lost 2 bases, J lost 4 bases, and 9 bases lay in between. The V gene's germline CDR1 is SGHRS and CDR2 YFSETQ. Here the CDR3 reads CASSFAGSYGYTF. CDR3 sequence (DNA): TGCGCCAGCAGCTTCGCAGGGTCCTATGGCTACACCTTC.

This chain links TRBV3-1 (or the pseudogene TRBV3-2) with TRBJ2-3; D is possibly TRBD2 (5 bases). Germline V CDR1 and CDR2: LGHDT, YNNKEL (reference sequence). The CDR3 is 16 amino acids. The V end lost 5 bases, the J end lost 0 bases, and 15 bases lay between the germline ends. CDR3 sequence reads: CASSTQGRTSTDTQYF. CDR3 nucleotides: TGTGCCAGCAGCACGCAAGGGAGAACCAGCACAGATACGCAGTATTTT.

The chain carries TRBV16 and TRBJ2-1; 7 nucleotides agree with TRBD1. The CDR3 is 15 amino acids. V shed 6 bases, J shed 1 base, and the junction held 6 bases outside the gene matches. Germline values: CDR1 KGHSY, CDR2 FQNENV. CDR3 coding DNA: TGTGCCAGCAGACAGGGGCCCGAGTCCTACAATGAGCAGTTCTTC. Its protein product is CASRQGPESYNEQFF.

The rearrangement uses TRBV19 and TRBJ2-4, with D tentatively TRBD1 (5 bases). CDR3 length equals 12 residues. Trimming cost V 10 bases and J 7 bases, with 14 bases left between them. Germline-derived CDR1 and CDR2 are LNHDA and SQIVND (reference sequence). The CDR3 DNA reads as TGTGCCAACCCGACAGAAAGGAACATTCAGTACTTC. Amino acids: CANPTERNIQYF. Combining the CDR3 with reference TRBV19 and TRBJ2-4 gives the whole variable domain DGGITQSPKYLFRKEGQNVTLSCEQNLNHDAMYWYRQDPGQGLRLIYYSQIVNDFQKGDIAEGYSVSREKKESFPLTVTSAQKNPTAFYLCANPTERNIQYFGAGTRLSVL.

The V call is TRBV27, the J call TRBJ2-2; weak D call: TRBD1 (6 bases). V was clipped by 6 bases and J by 1 base, with 15 bases between them. This CDR3 spans 16 amino acids. Germline CDR1 MNHEY, CDR2 SMNVEV (reference sequence). The CDR3 region has the DNA TGTGCCAGCAGCCGTACTCGGACAGTGAACACCGGGGAGCTGTTTTTT. This translates into CASSRTRTVNTGELFF.

The chain combines TRBV24-1 with TRBJ2-1, with 9 nucleotides matching TRBD2. The CDR3 runs 13 residues. Germline CDR1 is KGHDR and CDR2 is SFDVKD. After removal of 7 bases from V and 9 bases from J, the junction contained 6 bases not matched to a gene. This CDR3 reads CATSGTSQGEQFF. CDR3 nucleotide sequence: TGTGCCACCAGCGGGACTAGCCAAGGTGAGCAGTTCTTC.

On this clone itself: Relative to the germline gene, one junction end is altered; a read error may explain this. V is TRBV7-6 and J is TRBJ2-5, with a possible D match to TRBD2 (5 bases). CDR1 is SGHVS and CDR2 is FNYEAQ in the germline V gene. The length of the CDR3 is 14 residues. Here the CDR3 DNA reads TGTGCCGGCAGCCCTAGCAGGTCACAAGAGACCCAGTACTTC. Translation gives CAGSPSRSQETQYF.

The chain is built from TRBV19 and TRBJ2-5; 10 positions agree with TRBD2. CDR1 and CDR2 (germline): LNHDA, SQIVND (reference sequence). J gave up 2 bases and V 2 bases, and 5 bases lay outside the gene matches. This CDR3 comprises 16 residues. In nucleotides, the CDR3 is TGTGCCAGTAGTATATCAGCGGGGGGGTGGCAAGAGACCCAGTACTTC. Protein sequence: CASSISAGGWQETQYF.

The chain is built from TRBV7-8 and TRBJ2-3, with 8 bases identical to TRBD2. With V trimmed by 5 bases and J by 6 bases, 7 bases remained unmatched. In germline, CDR1 is SGHVS, CDR2 FQNEAQ. This CDR3 is 14 amino acids long. The CDR3 nucleotides are TGTGCCAGCAGCCAAGCCGGGGGGGGTGATACGCAGTATTTT. Its translation is CASSQAGGGDTQYF.

The genes are TRBV13 and TRBJ2-3; 13 bases line up with TRBD2. CDR3 size: 19 residues. Germline loops: CDR1 PRHDT, CDR2 FYEKMQ (reference sequence). With 2 bases clipped from V and 2 bases from J, the junction kept 10 bases outside the gene matches. The chain's CDR3 is CASSLRRGGLAGATDTQYF. CDR3 nucleotide sequence: TGTGCCAGCAGCTTACGTCGCGGTGGACTAGCGGGGGCCACAGATACGCAGTATTTT.

The chain couples TRBV29-1 to TRBJ2-2, with D possibly TRBD2 on 6 matching bases. The CDR3 is 13 amino acids. The germline V gene encodes CDR1 SQVTM and CDR2 ANQGSEA. V lost 6 bases and J 6 bases, leaving 14 bases between the germline ends. The CDR3 loop reads CSVETSSAGELFF. Here the CDR3 DNA reads TGCAGCGTGGAGACTAGTTCCGCCGGGGAGCTGTTTTTT.

The V call is TRBV6-5, the J call TRBJ2-3; D might be TRBD2 (6 bases). Germline-derived CDR1 and CDR2 are MNHEY and SVGAGI. The CDR3 totals 16 residues. V gave up 1 base and J gave up 3 bases, with 14 bases separating them. The CDR3 nucleotides read TGTGCCAGCAGTTACTTCGGGACTCGAGGGACAGATACGCAGTATTTT. This encodes CASSYFGTRGTDTQYF.

This rearrangement joins TRBV27 to TRBJ1-5; D not resolved. Germline lookup yields CDR1 MNHEY and CDR2 SMNVEV (reference sequence). Trimming took 6 bases from V and 0 from J, leaving 18 bases between them. This CDR3 has 17 amino acids. CDR3 loop: CASRKDGGLYSNQPQHF. The DNA for the CDR3 is TGTGCCAGCAGAAAGGACGGCGGACTCTATAGCAATCAGCCCCAGCATTTT.

The V gene is TRBV3-1 (or the pseudogene TRBV3-2), the J gene TRBJ1-6; D is unclear. V lost 1 base, J lost 4 bases, and 14 bases lay in between. Per the germline V gene, CDR1 is LGHDT and CDR2 is YNNKEL (reference sequence). This CDR3 has 17 amino acids. This CDR3 is CASSQGVVGGYNSPLHF. CDR3 nucleotide sequence: TGTGCCAGCAGCCAAGGGGTCGTAGGAGGATATAATTCACCCCTCCACTTT.

This chain uses TRBV18 with TRBJ2-7; D not resolved. This CDR3 spans 14 amino acids. Per the germline V gene, CDR1 is KGHSH and CDR2 is LQKENI. V was pared by 2 bases and J by 0 bases, with 8 bases between. The CDR3: CASSPGLSSYEQYF. Here the CDR3 DNA reads TGTGCCAGCTCACCAGGGCTGAGCTCCTACGAGCAGTACTTC.

The chain carries TRBV7-2 and TRBJ1-5; D is possibly TRBD1 (6 bases). This CDR3 is 15 amino acids long. V was trimmed by 5 bases and J by 6 bases, leaving 17 bases between them. The V gene's germline CDR1 is SGHTA and CDR2 FQGNSA. In nucleotides, the CDR3 is TGTGCCAGCAGCCCAAGAGGGGGGGTAGCTCAGCCCCAGCATTTT. As protein: CASSPRGGVAQPQHF.

In this sample, this clone turned up once. This chain joins TRBV19 and TRBJ2-3, with D perhaps matching TRBD2 (5 bases). The CDR3 has 14 amino acids. From germline, CDR1 is LNHDA and CDR2 SQIVND (reference sequence). V was clipped by 3 bases and J by 5 bases, with 12 bases between them. In DNA form, the CDR3 reads TGTGCCAGTAGTATTGCTCAGGCGGGAGATACGCAGTATTTT. Its protein is CASSIAQAGDTQYF.

The chain links TRBV6-5 to TRBJ2-1; TRBD2 might be the D (6 bases). In germline, CDR1 is MNHEY, CDR2 SVGAGI. The CDR3 covers 13 residues. V gave up 3 bases and J gave up 7 bases, with 10 bases separating them. CDR3 DNA sequence: TGTGCCAGCAGTTATTTACGGGGGAATGAGCAGTTCTTC. It codes for CASSYLRGNEQFF.

J is TRBJ1-5 and V is TRBV19; perhaps TRBD1 as D (5 bases). Germline V CDR1 and CDR2: LNHDA, SQIVND (reference sequence). The CDR3 is 15 amino acids. V lost 4 bases to trimming and J lost 1 base, with 11 bases between them. CDR3 DNA: TGTGCCAGTAGTAGGACACCCCTAAGCAATCAGCCCCAGCATTTT. Translated, it gives CASSRTPLSNQPQHF.

The rearrangement uses TRBV6-2 or TRBV6-3 and TRBJ2-7; D is possibly TRBD2 (7 bases). The CDR3 is 14 residues long. Looked up from germline, CDR1 is MNHEY and CDR2 is SVGEGT. Trimming took 5 bases from V and 2 from J, leaving 13 bases between them. DNA for the CDR3: TGTGCCAGCAGTGATTTGGGGGGGCCCTACGAGCAGTACTTC. Its translation is CASSDLGGPYEQYF.

The chain uses TRBV7-2 and TRBJ2-7, with 15 nucleotides matching TRBD2. CDR1 and CDR2 from the germline V gene are SGHTA and FQGNSA. This CDR3 has 15 amino acids. The junction had 3 bases not matched to a gene; V was cut back by 3 bases and J by 6 bases. The CDR3 region is CASSLGLAGGFEQYF. The CDR3 DNA sequence: TGTGCCAGCAGCTTGGGACTAGCGGGAGGCTTCGAGCAGTACTTC. Full variable domain (missing parts from reference TRBV7-2 and TRBJ2-7): GAGVSQSPSNKVTEKGKDVELRCDPISGHTALYWYRQSLGQGLEFLIYFQGNSAPDKSGLPSDRFSAERTGGSVSTLTIQRTQQEDSAVYLCASSLGLAGGFEQYFGPGTRLTVT.

The V call is TRBV9, the J call TRBJ2-1; D possibly corresponds to TRBD2 (7 bases). Per germline, CDR1 SGDLS and CDR2 YYNGEE. V dropped 0 bases and J dropped 7 bases, with 11 bases sitting between them. The CDR3 sequence is 14 residues long. CDR3 sequence: CASSVDGGLNEQFF. CDR3 sequence (DNA): TGTGCCAGCAGCGTAGACGGGGGGCTAAATGAGCAGTTCTTC. The full variable domain, rest sourced from reference TRBV9 and TRBJ2-1, is DSGVTQTPKHLITATGQRVTLRCSPRSGDLSVYWYQQSLDQGLQFLIQYYNGEERAKGNILERFSAQQFPDLHSELNLSSLELGDSALYFCASSVDGGLNEQFFGPGTRLTVL.

The V call is TRBV28, the J call TRBJ2-1; 8 bases line up with TRBD2. The CDR3 loop spans 16 amino acids. V shed 2 bases and J 5 bases; nucleotides not matched to a gene: 8. The germline V gene encodes CDR1 MDHEN and CDR2 SYDVKM. The CDR3 DNA sequence: TGTGCCAGCAGTTTAATTTGGAGCGGGAGAAACAATGAGCAGTTCTTC. It is translated as CASSLIWSGRNNEQFF.

This clone was observed once. This chain connects TRBV15 to TRBJ2-7; TRBD1 matches 9 bases. After removal of 4 bases from V and 4 bases from J, the junction contained 5 bases not matched to a gene. The CDR3 contains 14 residues. Per the germline V gene, CDR1 is LNHNV and CDR2 is YYDKDF (reference sequence). For the CDR3, the DNA is TGTGCCACCAGCAAAAAACAGGGGGCATACGAGCAGTACTTC. Translation: CATSKKQGAYEQYF.

CDR3 DNA: TGTGCCAGCAGCGCCGGAGGTCTAACACAGACCGGGGAGCTGTTTTTT. Protein: CASSAGGLTQTGELFF. The rearrangement links TRBV7-8 to TRBJ2-2; tentatively, D is TRBD2 (5 bases). Germline V CDR1 and CDR2: SGHVS, FQNEAQ. Trimming shortened V by 5 bases and J by 5 bases, and 18 bases separated the two germline ends. This CDR3 contains 16 residues. Looking up the rest from reference TRBV7-8 and TRBJ2-2 gives the full variable domain: GAGVSQSPRYKVAKRGQDVALRCDPISGHVSLFWYQQALGQGPEFLTYFQNEAQLDKSGLPSDRFFAERPEGSVSTLKIQRTQQEDSAVYLCASSAGGLTQTGELFFGEGSRLTVL.